This T cell receptor beta chain was recovered during a study of spatial heterogeneity in lung cancer. V lost 8 bases to trimming and J lost 2 bases, with 7 bases between them. The germline V gene encodes CDR1 WNHNN and CDR2 SYGVQD (reference sequence). CDR3 length: 11 amino acids. This sample's time point: sample taken at primary tumor resection. Unsorted whole RNA samples from tumor, nontumor lung or frozen PBMC were sequenced. Every TCR cDNA molecule bore a unique molecular identifier. TCRdb redid the calling of the 5' RACE reads with MiXCR, one entry per CDR3 protein. The table shows roughly 39,000 distinct CDR3 sequences, with approximately 7% occurring only once. This clonotype occurred a few times.

The chain has TRBV10-1 and TRBJ2-7; D gene ambiguous. The receptor's source is a female donor with early-stage non-small cell lung cancer. Sequences were derived from PBMCs, sampled at surgery. The CDR3 loop reads CASLIPYEQYF. For the CDR3, the DNA is TGCGCCAGCCTAATCCCCTACGAGCAGTACTTC.